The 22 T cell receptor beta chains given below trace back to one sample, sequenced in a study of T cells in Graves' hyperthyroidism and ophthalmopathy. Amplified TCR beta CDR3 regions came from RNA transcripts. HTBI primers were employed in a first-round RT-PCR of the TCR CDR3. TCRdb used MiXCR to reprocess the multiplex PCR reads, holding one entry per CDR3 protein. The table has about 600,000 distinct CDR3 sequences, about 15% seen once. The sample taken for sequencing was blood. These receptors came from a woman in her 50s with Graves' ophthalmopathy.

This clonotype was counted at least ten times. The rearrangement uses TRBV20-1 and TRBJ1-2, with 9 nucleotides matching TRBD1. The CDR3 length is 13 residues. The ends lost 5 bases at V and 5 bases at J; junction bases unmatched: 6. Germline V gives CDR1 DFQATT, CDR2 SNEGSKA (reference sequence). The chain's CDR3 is CSAVTGGEYGYTF. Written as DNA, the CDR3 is TGCAGTGCTGTTACAGGGGGCGAATATGGCTACACCTTC.

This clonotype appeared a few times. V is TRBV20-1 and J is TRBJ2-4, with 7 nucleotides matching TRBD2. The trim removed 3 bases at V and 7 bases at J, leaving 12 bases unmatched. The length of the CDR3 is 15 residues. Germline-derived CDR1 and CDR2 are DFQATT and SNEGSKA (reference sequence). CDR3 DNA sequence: TGCAGTGCTAGTCGTGGGGGGGTGGGAGTGAACATTCAGTACTTC. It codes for CSASRGGVGVNIQYF.

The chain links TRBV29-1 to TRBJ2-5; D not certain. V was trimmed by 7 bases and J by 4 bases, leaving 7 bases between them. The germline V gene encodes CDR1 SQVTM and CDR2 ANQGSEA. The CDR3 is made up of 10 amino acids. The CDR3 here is CSGGIETQYF. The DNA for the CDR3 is TGCAGCGGGGGTATAGAGACCCAGTACTTC.

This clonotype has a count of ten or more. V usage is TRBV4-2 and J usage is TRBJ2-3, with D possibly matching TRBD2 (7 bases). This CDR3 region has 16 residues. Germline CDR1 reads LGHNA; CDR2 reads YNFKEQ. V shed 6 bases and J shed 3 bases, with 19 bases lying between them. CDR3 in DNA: TGTGCCAGCAGAGAGGCCGAGGGAGGGGGTACAGATACGCAGTATTTT. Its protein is CASREAEGGGTDTQYF.

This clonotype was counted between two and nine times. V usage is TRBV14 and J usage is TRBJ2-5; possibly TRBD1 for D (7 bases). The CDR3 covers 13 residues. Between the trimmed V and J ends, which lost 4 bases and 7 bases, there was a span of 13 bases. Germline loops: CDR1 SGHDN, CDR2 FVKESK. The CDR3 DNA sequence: TGTGCCAGCAGCCCCTACAGGGGAGGGACCCAGTACTTC. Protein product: CASSPYRGGTQYF.

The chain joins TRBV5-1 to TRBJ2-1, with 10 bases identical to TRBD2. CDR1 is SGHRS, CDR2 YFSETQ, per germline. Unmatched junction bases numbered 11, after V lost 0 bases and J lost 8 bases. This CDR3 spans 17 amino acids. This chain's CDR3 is CASSLVSPSGSSYEQFF. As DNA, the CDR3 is TGCGCCAGCAGCTTGGTTTCGCCTAGCGGGAGTTCATATGAGCAGTTCTTC.

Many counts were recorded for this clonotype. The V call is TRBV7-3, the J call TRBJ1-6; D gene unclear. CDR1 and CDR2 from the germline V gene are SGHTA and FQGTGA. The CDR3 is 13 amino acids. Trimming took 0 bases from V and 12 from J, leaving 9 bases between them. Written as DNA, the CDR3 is TGTGCCAGCAGCTTAACGATCAAAGGACCCCTCCACTTT. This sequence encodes CASSLTIKGPLHF.

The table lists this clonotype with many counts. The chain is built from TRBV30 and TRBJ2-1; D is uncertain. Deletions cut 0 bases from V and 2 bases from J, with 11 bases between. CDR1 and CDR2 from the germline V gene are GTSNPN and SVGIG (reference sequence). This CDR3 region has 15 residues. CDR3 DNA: TGTGCCTGGAGTGTTGGTCCGCGAACCTACAATGAGCAGTTCTTC. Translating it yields CAWSVGPRTYNEQFF.

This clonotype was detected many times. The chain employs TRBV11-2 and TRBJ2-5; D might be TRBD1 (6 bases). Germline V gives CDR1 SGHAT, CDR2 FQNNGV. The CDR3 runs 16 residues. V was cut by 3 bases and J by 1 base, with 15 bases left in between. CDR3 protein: CASSFGAGAAQETQYF. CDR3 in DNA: TGTGCCAGCAGCTTCGGGGCAGGGGCTGCCCAAGAGACCCAGTACTTC.

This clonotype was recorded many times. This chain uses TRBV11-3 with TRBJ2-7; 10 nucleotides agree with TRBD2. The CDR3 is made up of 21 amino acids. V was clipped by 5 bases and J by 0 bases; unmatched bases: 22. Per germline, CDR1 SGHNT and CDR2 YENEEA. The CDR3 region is CASSRMTGVGLAVPSSYEQYF. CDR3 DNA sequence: TGTGCCAGCAGCCGTATGACGGGGGTAGGACTAGCGGTGCCGAGCTCCTACGAGCAGTACTTC.

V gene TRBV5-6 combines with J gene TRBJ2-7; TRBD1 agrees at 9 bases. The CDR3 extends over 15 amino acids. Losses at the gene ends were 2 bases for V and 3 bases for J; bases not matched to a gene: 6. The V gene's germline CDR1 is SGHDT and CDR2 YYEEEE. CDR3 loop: CASSFTGGMGYEQYF. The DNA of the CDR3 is TGTGCCAGCAGCTTTACAGGGGGCATGGGCTACGAGCAGTACTTC.

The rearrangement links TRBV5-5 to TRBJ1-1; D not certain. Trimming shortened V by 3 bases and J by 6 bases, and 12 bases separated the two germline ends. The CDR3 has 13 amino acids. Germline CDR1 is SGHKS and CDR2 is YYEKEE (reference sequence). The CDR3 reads CASSSPESSEAFF. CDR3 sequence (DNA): TGTGCCAGCAGCTCCCCCGAGTCGTCTGAAGCTTTCTTT. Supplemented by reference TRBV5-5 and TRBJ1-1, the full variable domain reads DAGVTQSPTHLIKTRGQQVTLRCSPISGHKSVSWYQQVLGQGPQFIFQYYEKEERGRGNFPDRFSARQFPNYSSELNVNALLLGDSALYLCASSSPESSEAFFGQGTRLTVV.

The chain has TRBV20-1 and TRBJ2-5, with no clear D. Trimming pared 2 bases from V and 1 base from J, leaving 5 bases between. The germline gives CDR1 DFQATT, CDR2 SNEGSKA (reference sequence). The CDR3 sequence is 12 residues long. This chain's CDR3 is CSARFAQETQYF. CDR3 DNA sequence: TGCAGTGCTAGATTTGCCCAAGAGACCCAGTACTTC.

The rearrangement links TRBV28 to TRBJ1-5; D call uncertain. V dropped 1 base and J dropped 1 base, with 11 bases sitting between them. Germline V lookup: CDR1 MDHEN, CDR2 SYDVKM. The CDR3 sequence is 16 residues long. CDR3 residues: CASSLSRGPSNQPQHF. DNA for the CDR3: TGTGCCAGCAGTTTATCCCGCGGACCAAGCAATCAGCCCCAGCATTTT. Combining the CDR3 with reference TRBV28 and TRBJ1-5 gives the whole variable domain DVKVTQSSRYLVKRTGEKVFLECVQDMDHENMFWYRQDPGLGLRLIYFSYDVKMKEKGDIPEGYSVSREKKERFSLILESASTNQTSMYLCASSLSRGPSNQPQHFGDGTRLSIL.

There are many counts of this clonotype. The CDR3 DNA sequence: TGCAGCGTTGCATCAGGGGTTCGCACTGAAGCTTTCTTT. Its translation: CSVASGVRTEAFF. The gene calls are TRBV29-1 and TRBJ1-1, with D possibly matching TRBD1 (6 bases). CDR1 and CDR2 from the germline V gene are SQVTM and ANQGSEA. V lost 4 bases and J lost 4, with 13 bases in between. This CDR3 has 13 residues.

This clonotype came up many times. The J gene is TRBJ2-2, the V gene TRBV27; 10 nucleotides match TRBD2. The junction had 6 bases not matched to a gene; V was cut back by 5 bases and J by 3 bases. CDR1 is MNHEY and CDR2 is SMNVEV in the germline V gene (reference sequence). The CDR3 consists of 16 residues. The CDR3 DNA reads TGTGCCAGCAGTAAAGGGACTAGCGTAGACACCGGGGAGCTGTTTTTT. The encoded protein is CASSKGTSVDTGELFF.

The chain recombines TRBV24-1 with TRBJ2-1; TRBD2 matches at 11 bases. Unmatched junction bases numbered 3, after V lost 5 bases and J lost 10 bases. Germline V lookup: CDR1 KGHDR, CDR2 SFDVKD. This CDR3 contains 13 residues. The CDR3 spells CATSGLAGGEQFF. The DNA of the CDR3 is TGTGCCACCAGTGGCCTAGCGGGAGGAGAGCAGTTCTTC.

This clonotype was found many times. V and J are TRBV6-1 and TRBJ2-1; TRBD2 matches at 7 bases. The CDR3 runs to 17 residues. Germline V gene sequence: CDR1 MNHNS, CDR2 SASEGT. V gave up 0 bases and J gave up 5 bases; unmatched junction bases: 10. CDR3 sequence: CASSEALRSGNHNEQFF. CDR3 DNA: TGTGCCAGCAGTGAAGCGCTCAGGAGCGGGAATCACAATGAGCAGTTCTTC.

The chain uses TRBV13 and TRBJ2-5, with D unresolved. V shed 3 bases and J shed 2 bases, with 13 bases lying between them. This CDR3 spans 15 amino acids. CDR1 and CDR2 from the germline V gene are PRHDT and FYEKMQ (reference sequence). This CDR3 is CASSLRLRPQETQYF. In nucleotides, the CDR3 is TGTGCCAGCAGCTTGCGTCTGAGACCTCAAGAGACCCAGTACTTC. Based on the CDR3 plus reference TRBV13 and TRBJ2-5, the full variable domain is AAGVIQSPRHLIKEKRETATLKCYPIPRHDTVYWYQQGPGQDPQFLISFYEKMQSDKGSIPDRFSAQQFSDYHSELNMSSLELGDSALYFCASSLRLRPQETQYFGPGTRLLVL.

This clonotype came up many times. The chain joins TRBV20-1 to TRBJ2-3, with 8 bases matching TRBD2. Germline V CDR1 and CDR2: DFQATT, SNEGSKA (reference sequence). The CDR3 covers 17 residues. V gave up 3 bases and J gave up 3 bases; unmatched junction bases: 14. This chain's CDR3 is CSARGRQGLVPTDTQYF. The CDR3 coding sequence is TGCAGTGCTAGGGGCAGGCAGGGACTAGTGCCTACAGATACGCAGTATTTT.

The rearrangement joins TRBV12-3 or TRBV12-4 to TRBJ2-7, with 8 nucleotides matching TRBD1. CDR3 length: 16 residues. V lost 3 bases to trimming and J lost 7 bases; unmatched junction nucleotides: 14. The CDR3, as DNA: TGTGCCAGCAGTTTGGGCGCAGGGACAGGCGCTTGGGAGCAGTACTTC. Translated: CASSLGAGTGAWEQYF.

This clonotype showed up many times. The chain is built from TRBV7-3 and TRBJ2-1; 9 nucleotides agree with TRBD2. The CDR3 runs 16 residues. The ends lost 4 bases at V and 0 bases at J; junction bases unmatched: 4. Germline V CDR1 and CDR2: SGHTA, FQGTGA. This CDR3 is CASSSTSGHSYNEQFF. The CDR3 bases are TGTGCCAGCAGCTCAACTAGCGGGCACTCCTACAATGAGCAGTTCTTC. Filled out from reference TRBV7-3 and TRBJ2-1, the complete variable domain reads GAGVSQTPSNKVTEKGKYVELRCDPISGHTALYWYRQSLGQGPEFLIYFQGTGAADDSGLPNDRFFAVRPEGSVSTLKIQRTERGDSAVYLCASSSTSGHSYNEQFFGPGTRLTVL.